This T cell receptor (beta chain) was retrieved from a study of technical replicates of blood from a handful of donors (dated by TCRdb to about 2017). Libraries were made using the immunoSEQ multiplex PCR assay. The table was pulled from immuneACCESS by TCRdb, which kept in-frame rearrangements only. Such tables lose some clones; where checked, under half of the loss comes from unresolved V genes, and the rest has no known cause. The sample table holds tens of thousands of clones, of which about 91% were seen once. 0.25% to 0.3% of the sample goes to the ten largest clones. About this clone itself: What this receptor recognizes is not known. Base-call qualities are not available, and no considerably larger clone is one nucleotide away.

Sequenced input: T cells isolated from PBMCs. This receptor was taken from a human donor in good health.

CDR3 loop: CASSLHRGSRNTEAFF. The DNA reads as follows: TGTGCCAGCAGCCTTCACAGGGGCTCGCGGAACACTGAAGCTTTCTTT. This chain is built from TRBV5-8 and TRBJ1-1; the central 7 bases match TRBD1. Inclusive of the bounding cysteine and phenylalanine, the CDR3 is 16 residues long. CDR3 DNA is the only sequence kept; it has 48 bases, read in frame from the first base. V and J are trimmed by 4 bases and 1 base, and the gene matches miss 10 bases of the junction. For CDR1 and CDR2, the germline V gene lists SGHTS and YDEGEE.